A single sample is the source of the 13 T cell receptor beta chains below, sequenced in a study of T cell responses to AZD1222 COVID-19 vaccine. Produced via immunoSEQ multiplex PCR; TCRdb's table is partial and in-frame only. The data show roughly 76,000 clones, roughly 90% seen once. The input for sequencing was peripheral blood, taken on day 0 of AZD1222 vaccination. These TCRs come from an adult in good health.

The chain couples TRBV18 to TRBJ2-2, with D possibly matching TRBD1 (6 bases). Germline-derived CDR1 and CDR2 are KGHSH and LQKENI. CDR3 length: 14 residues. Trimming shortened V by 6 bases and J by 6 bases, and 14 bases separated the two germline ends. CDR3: CASSSYRVPGELFF. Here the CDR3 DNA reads TGTGCCAGCTCTTCCTACAGGGTCCCCGGGGAGCTGTTTTTT.

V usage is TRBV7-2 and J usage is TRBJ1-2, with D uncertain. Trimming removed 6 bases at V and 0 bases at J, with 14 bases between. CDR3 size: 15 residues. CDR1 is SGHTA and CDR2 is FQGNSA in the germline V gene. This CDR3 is CASRLNPTTNYGYTF. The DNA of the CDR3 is TGTGCCAGCAGACTTAACCCTACGACTAACTATGGCTACACCTTC.

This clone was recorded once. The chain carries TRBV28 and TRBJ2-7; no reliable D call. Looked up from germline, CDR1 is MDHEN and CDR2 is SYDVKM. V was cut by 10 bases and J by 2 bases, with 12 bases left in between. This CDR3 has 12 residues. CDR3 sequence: CATQTQPYEQYV. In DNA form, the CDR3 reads TGTGCCACCCAGACTCAACCCTACGAGCAGTACGTC.

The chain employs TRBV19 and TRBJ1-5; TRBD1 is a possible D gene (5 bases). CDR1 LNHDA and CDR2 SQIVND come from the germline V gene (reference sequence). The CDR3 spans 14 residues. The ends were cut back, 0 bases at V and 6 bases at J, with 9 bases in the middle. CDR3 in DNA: TGTGCCAGTAGTATAGAGGGGGGTGGTCAGCCCCAGCATTTT. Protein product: CASSIEGGGQPQHF.

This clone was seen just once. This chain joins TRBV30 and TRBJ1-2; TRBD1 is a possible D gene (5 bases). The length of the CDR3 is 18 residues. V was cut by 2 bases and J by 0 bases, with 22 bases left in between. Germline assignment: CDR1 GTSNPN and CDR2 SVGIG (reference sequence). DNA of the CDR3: TGTGCCTGGAGTTTTTCCGCCGGGTGGGGCACCGCTAACTATGGCTACACCTTC. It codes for CAWSFSAGWGTANYGYTF.

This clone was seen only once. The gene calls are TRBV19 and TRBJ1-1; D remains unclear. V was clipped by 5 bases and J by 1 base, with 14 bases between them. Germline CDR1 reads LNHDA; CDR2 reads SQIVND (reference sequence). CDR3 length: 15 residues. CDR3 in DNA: TGTGCCAGTAGTCCCCGGGAGGGAACGAACACTGAAGCTTTCTTT. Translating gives CASSPREGTNTEAFF.

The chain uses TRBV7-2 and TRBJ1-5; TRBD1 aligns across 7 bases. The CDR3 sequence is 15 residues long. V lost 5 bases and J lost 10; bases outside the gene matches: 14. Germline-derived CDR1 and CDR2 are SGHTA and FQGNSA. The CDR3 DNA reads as TGTGCCAGCAGCGCAAGACAGGGCCCCGATGAACCCCAGCATTTT. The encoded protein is CASSARQGPDEPQHF. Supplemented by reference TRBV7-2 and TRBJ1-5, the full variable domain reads GAGVSQSPSNKVTEKGKDVELRCDPISGHTALYWYRQSLGQGLEFLIYFQGNSAPDKSGLPSDRFSAERTGGSVSTLTIQRTQQEDSAVYLCASSARQGPDEPQHFGDGTRLSIL.

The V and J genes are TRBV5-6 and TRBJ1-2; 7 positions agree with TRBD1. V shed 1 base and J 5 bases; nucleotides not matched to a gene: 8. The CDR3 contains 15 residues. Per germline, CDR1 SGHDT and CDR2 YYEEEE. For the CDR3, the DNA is TGTGCCAGCAGCTTGATAGACAGGGCGGATTATGGCTACACCTTC. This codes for CASSLIDRADYGYTF.

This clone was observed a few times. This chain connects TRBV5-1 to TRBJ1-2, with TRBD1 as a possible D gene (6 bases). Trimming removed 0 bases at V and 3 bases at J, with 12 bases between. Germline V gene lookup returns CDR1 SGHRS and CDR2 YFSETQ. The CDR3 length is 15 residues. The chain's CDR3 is CASSLDRGDYYGYTF. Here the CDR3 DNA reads TGCGCCAGCAGCTTGGATAGGGGGGATTACTATGGCTACACCTTC.

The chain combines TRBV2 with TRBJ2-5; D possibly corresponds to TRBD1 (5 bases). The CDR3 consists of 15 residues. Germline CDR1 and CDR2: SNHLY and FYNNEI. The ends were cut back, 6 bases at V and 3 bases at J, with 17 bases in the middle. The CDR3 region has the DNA TGTGCCAGCAGAGTCGGGTCAGGGCGAGAAGAGACCCAGTACTTC. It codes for CASRVGSGREETQYF.

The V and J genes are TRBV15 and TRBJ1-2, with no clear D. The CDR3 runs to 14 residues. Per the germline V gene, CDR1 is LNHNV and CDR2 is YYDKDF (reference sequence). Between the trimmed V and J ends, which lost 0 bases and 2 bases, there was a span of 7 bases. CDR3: CATSRDRVNYGYTF. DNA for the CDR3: TGTGCCACCAGCAGAGACCGGGTCAACTATGGCTACACCTTC.

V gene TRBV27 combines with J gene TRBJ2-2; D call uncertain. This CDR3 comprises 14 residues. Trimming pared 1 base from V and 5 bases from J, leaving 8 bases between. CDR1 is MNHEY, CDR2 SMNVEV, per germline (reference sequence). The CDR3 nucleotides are TGTGCCAGCAGTTTATTGATGGGGACCGGGGAGCTGTTTTTT. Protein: CASSLLMGTGELFF.

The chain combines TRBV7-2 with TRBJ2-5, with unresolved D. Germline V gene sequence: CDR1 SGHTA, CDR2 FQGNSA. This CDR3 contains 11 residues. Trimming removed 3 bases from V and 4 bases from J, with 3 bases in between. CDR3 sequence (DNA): TGTGCCAGCAGCTTGTTAGAGACCCAGTACTTC. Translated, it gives CASSLLETQYF.